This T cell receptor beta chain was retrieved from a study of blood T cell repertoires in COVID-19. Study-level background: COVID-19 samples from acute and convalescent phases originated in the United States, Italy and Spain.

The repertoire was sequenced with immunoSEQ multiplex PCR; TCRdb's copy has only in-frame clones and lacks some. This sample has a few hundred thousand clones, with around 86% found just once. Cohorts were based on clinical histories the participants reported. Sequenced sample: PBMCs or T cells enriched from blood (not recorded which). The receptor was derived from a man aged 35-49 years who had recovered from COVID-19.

CDR3 region: CASPGRGRTGELFF. As DNA, the CDR3 is TGCGCCAGCCCTGGCAGGGGGCGCACCGGGGAGCTGTTTTTT. The chain links TRBV5-1 to TRBJ2-2; 8 bases are shared with TRBD1. Trimming at V came to 7 bases and at J to 4 bases, leaving 6 bases not matched to a gene. The germline V gene has CDR1 SGHRS and CDR2 YFSETQ. The CDR3 is 14 amino acids.